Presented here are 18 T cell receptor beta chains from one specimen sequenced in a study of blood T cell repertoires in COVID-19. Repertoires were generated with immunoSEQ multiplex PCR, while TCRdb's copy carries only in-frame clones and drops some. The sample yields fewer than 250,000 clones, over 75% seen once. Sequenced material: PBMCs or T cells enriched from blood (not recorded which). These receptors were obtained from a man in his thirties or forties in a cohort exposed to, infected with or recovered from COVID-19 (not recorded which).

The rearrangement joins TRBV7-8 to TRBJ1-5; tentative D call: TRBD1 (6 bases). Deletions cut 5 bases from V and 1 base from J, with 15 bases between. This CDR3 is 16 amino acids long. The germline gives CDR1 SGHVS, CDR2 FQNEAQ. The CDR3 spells CASSPRGGPSNQPQHF. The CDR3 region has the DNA TGTGCCAGCAGCCCACGGGGGGGCCCAAGCAATCAGCCCCAGCATTTT.

CDR3 sequence reads: CASSLEDRGNTEAFF. CDR3 sequence (DNA): TGTGCCAGCAGCCTGGAGGACAGGGGAAACACTGAAGCTTTCTTT. This chain joins TRBV5-4 and TRBJ1-1; the match to TRBD1 covers 9 bases. Germline CDR1 and CDR2: SGHNT and YYREEE (reference sequence). This CDR3 is built from 15 residues. J gave up 2 bases and V 4 bases, and 6 bases lay outside the gene matches.

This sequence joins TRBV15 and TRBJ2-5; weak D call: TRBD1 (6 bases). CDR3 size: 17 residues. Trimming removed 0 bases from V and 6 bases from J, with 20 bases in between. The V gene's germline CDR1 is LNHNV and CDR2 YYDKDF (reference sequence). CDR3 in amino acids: CATSRELSATGLKTQYF. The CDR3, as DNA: TGTGCCACCAGCAGAGAGTTATCCGCCACAGGGTTGAAGACCCAGTACTTC.

CDR3 loop: CASSFTGDYEQYF. In DNA form, the CDR3 reads TGTGCCAGCAGTTTCACAGGGGACTACGAGCAGTACTTC. This chain connects TRBV28 to TRBJ2-7, with 7 bases lining up with TRBD1. The junction had 2 bases not matched to a gene; V was cut back by 3 bases and J by 3 bases. The germline V gene has CDR1 MDHEN and CDR2 SYDVKM. CDR3 size: 13 residues.

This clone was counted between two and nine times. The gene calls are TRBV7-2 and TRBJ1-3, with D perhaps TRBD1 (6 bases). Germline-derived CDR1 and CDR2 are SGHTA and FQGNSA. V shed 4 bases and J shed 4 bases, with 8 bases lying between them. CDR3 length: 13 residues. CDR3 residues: CASSSDRGNTIYF. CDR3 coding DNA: TGTGCCAGCAGCTCAGACAGGGGAAACACCATATATTTT.

The CDR3 DNA is TGTGCCAGCAGCTACGGGACAGGGGGTGGCTACACCTTC. Its translation is CASSYGTGGGYTF. The chain recombines TRBV7-3 with TRBJ1-2, with 11 nucleotides matching TRBD1. Germline lookup yields CDR1 SGHTA and CDR2 FQGTGA. V was clipped by 4 bases and J by 7 bases; unmatched bases: 2. CDR3 length: 13 residues. The complete variable domain, with remaining parts taken from reference TRBV7-3 and TRBJ1-2, reads GAGVSQTPSNKVTEKGKYVELRCDPISGHTALYWYRQSLGQGPEFLIYFQGTGAADDSGLPNDRFFAVRPEGSVSTLKIQRTERGDSAVYLCASSYGTGGGYTFGSGTRLTVV.

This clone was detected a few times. The CDR3 sequence: CATSDWTSGSLGQFF. The CDR3 coding sequence is TGTGCCACCAGTGATTGGACTAGCGGGAGTCTTGGGCAGTTCTTC. This chain links TRBV24-1 with TRBJ2-1, with 13 bases fitting TRBD2. The J segment lost 12 bases and the V segment lost 2 bases, leaving 6 bases of the junction unmatched. Germline lookup yields CDR1 KGHDR and CDR2 SFDVKD. The CDR3 is 15 residues long.

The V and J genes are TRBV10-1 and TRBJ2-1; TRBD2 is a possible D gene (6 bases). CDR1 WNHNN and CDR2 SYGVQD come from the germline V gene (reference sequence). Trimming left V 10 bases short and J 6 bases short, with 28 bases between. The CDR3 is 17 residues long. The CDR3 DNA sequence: TGCGCCAACCCCAGGGCTAGCGCAATGCGGGCTTGCAATGAGCAGTTCTTC. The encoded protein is CANPRASAMRACNEQFF.

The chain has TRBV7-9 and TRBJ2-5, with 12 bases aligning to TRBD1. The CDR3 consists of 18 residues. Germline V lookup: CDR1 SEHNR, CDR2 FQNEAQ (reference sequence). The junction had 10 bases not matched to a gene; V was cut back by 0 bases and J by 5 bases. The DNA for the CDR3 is TGTGCCAGCAGCTTAGCGCCCTTCCGGGACAGGGGGCAGGAGACCCAGTACTTC. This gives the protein CASSLAPFRDRGQETQYF.

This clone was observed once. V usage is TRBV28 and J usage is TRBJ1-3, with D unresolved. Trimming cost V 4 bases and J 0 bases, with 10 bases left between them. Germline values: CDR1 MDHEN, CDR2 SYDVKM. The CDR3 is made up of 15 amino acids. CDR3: CASSSHSSSGNTIYF. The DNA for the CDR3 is TGTGCCAGCAGTTCCCATAGTAGCTCTGGAAACACCATATATTTT.

This CDR3 is CASSYTSGADTGELFF. For the CDR3, the DNA is TGTGCCAGCAGCTACACCTCTGGGGCGGACACCGGGGAGCTGTTTTTT. This chain connects TRBV13 to TRBJ2-2; TRBD1 might be the D (5 bases). Trimming cost V 4 bases and J 3 bases, with 15 bases left between them. CDR3 length: 16 residues. Germline CDR1 and CDR2: PRHDT and FYEKMQ (reference sequence).

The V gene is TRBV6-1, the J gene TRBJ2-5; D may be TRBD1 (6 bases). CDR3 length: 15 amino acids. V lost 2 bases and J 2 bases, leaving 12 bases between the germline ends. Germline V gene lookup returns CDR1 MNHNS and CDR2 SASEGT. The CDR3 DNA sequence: TGTGCCAGCAGTGAAATACAGGGATATCAAGAGACCCAGTACTTC. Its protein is CASSEIQGYQETQYF.

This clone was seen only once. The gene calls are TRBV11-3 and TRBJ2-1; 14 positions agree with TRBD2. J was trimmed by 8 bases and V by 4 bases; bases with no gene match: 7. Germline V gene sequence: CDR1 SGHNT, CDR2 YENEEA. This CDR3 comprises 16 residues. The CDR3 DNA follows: TGTGCCAGCAGCTGGGGACTAGCGGGAGTGCTTGATGAGCAGTTCTTC. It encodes CASSWGLAGVLDEQFF.

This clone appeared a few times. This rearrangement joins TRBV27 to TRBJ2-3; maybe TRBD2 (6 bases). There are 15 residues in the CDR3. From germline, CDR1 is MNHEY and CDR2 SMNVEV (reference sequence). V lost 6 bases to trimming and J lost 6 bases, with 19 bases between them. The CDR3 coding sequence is TGTGCCAGCAGCCCCTACAGACTAGTATTGGATACGCAGTATTTT. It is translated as CASSPYRLVLDTQYF.

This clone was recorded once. The DNA for the CDR3 is TGCAGCGTTGAAGGAACCACACGGGAAAGAGACTATGGCTACACCTTC. Translation: CSVEGTTRERDYGYTF. V is TRBV29-1 and J is TRBJ1-2; the D is unclear. Germline V gene data show CDR1 as SQVTM and CDR2 as ANQGSEA. The germline V and J ends were trimmed by 1 base and 3 bases, with 18 bases remaining between them. The CDR3 loop spans 16 amino acids.

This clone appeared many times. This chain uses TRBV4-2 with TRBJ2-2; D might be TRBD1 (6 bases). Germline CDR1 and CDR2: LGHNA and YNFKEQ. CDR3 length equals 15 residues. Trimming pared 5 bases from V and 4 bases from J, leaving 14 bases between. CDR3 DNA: TGTGCCAGCAGCGAGGGGGAGAGCGTCACCGGGGAGCTGTTTTTT. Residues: CASSEGESVTGELFF.

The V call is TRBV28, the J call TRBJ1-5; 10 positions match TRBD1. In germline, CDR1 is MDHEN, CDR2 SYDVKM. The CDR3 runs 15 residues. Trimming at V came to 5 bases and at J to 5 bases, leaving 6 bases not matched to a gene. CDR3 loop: CASSPSDRGYQPQHF. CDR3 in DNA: TGTGCCAGCAGTCCCTCGGACAGGGGGTATCAGCCCCAGCATTTT.

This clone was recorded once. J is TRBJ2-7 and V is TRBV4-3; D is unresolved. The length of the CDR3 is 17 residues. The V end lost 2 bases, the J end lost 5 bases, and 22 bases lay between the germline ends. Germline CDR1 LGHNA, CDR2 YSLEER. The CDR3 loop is CASSQRFPMPPSDEQYF. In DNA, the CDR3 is TGCGCCAGCAGCCAAAGATTCCCTATGCCACCCTCTGACGAGCAGTACTTC.